The present T cell receptor beta chain was sequenced within a study of blood T cell repertoires in COVID-19. CDR1 is KGHSH and CDR2 is LQKENI in the germline V gene. The CDR3 contains 14 residues. V lost 0 bases to trimming and J lost 7 bases, with 12 bases between them. In the study's own analysis: For nucleated cells, counts were estimated from reference gene primer amplification. Libraries were prepared by immunoSEQ multiplex PCR; TCRdb keeps only in-frame clonotypes and omits some of them. That table furnishes V, J and clone size, whereas the DNA furnished D and trimming. The sample contains around 110,000 clones, over 65% of which appear only once.

The V gene is TRBV18, the J gene TRBJ1-1, with D unclear. The receptor's source is a man aged 25 to 45 with acute or convalescent COVID-19. The sequencing input was peripheral blood. The CDR3 here is CASSPPSGLIEAFF. In DNA form, the CDR3 reads TGTGCCAGCTCACCACCGTCAGGTTTGATTGAAGCTTTCTTT.